The source of this TCR beta chain is a study of blood T cell repertoires in COVID-19. As for the study in general: The study drew acute and convalescent COVID-19 samples from the United States, Italy and Spain. T cells, B-cell-depleted T cells, or PBMCs provided the cDNA or gDNA that served as material.

Recruited during active infection, patients (from Seattle) were subsequently followed longitudinally. Deletions cut 2 bases from V and 6 bases from J, with 3 bases between. This CDR3 has 11 residues. Germline V lookup: CDR1 PRHDT, CDR2 FYEKMQ (reference sequence). Authors' methods: Estimation of nucleated cell counts relied on the amplification of reference gene primers. Method: immunoSEQ multiplex PCR; TCRdb's copy keeps in-frame clones and lacks some. V and J calls plus clone size are reproduced from that table; the DNA served to infer D and trimming. The table has 150,000 or so clones, 80% to 95% seen once.

This rearrangement joins TRBV13 to TRBJ2-3; no firm D call. This sequence originates from a woman aged 55 to 70 with COVID-19, enrolled during active disease. Source material: peripheral blood. As DNA, the CDR3 is TGTGCCAGCAGCTTACGGGATACGCAGTATTTT. Its protein is CASSLRDTQYF.